Listed below are T cell receptor beta chains from one sample, sequenced in a study of blood T cell repertoires in COVID-19. Assay: immunoSEQ multiplex PCR; the TCRdb copy retains only in-frame clones and omits some. Altogether 200,000 to 250,000 clones are present, around 84% being singletons, with the ten largest covering 15% to 20%. Sequencing was performed on peripheral blood. The receptors here all came from a woman older than 75 with active or convalescent COVID-19. Both conserved end residues are trimmed from each CDR3. Expanded clones are given a class, and other clones once, few, many or no size at all.

v_gene: TRBV3-1/TRBV3-2
abundance: .
CDR3aa: ASSLRTGGEDGGYT

v_gene: TRBV7-2
abundance: .
CDR3aa: ASSVDRDYGYT

v_gene: TRBV7-2
abundance: .
CDR3aa: ASRPTQGGYSPLH

v_gene: TRBV5-1
abundance: .
CDR3aa: ASSLDTATGELF

v_gene: TRBV13
abundance: .
CDR3aa: ASSGWTSGRTNEQF

v_gene: TRBV6-5
abundance: .
CDR3aa: ASSRGGTDTQY

v_gene: TRBV5-6
abundance: once
CDR3aa: ASRWTGSGAGELF

v_gene: TRBV7-3
abundance: .
CDR3aa: ASSLTGGSNYGYT

v_gene: TRBV18
abundance: .
CDR3aa: ASSPGLAATDTQY

v_gene: TRBV20-1
abundance: .
CDR3aa: SASKGRNSYNEQF

v_gene: TRBV7-9
abundance: .
CDR3aa: ASSDRAGNTIY

v_gene: TRBV6-5
abundance: .
CDR3aa: ASRPTRGRGETQY

v_gene: TRBV9
abundance: .
CDR3aa: ASSPQGARDTEAF

v_gene: TRBV5-1
abundance: .
CDR3aa: ASSLVGTREETQY

v_gene: TRBV23-1
abundance: .
CDR3aa: ASSQSGLVPGSGELF

v_gene: TRBV18
abundance: .
CDR3aa: ASSPRSQGGTDTQY

v_gene: TRBV2
abundance: once
CDR3aa: ASSEEAGGAYEQY

v_gene: TRBV7-2
abundance: .
CDR3aa: ASSLRQGDGYT

v_gene: TRBV5-6
abundance: few
CDR3aa: ASSLAGRLTYEQY

v_gene: TRBV18
abundance: .
CDR3aa: ASSPAGGNTEAF

v_gene: TRBV5-6
abundance: .
CDR3aa: ASSWGTGGSYGYT

v_gene: TRBV6-2/TRBV6-3
abundance: .
CDR3aa: ASSPPWATEAF

v_gene: TRBV12-3/TRBV12-4
abundance: .
CDR3aa: ASSPRSLGEQF

v_gene: TRBV12-3/TRBV12-4
abundance: few
CDR3aa: ASSPGQNQPQH

v_gene: TRBV5-8
abundance: once
CDR3aa: ATETGLGMNTEAF